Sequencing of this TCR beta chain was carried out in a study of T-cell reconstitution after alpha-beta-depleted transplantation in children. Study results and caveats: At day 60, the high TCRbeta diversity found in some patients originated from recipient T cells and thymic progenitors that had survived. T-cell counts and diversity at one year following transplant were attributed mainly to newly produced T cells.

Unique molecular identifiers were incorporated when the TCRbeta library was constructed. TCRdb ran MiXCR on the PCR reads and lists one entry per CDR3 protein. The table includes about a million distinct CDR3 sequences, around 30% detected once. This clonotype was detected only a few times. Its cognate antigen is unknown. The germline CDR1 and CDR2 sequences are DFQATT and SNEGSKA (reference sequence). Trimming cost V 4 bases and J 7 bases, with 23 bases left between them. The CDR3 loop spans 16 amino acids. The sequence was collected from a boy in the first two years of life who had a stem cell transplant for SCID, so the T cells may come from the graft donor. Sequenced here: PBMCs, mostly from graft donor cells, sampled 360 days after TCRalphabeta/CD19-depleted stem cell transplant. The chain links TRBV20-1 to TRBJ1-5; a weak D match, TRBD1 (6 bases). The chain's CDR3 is CSAIGGTVGLRQPQHF. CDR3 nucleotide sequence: TGCAGTGCTATAGGGGGGACTGTCGGATTGAGACAGCCCCAGCATTTT.